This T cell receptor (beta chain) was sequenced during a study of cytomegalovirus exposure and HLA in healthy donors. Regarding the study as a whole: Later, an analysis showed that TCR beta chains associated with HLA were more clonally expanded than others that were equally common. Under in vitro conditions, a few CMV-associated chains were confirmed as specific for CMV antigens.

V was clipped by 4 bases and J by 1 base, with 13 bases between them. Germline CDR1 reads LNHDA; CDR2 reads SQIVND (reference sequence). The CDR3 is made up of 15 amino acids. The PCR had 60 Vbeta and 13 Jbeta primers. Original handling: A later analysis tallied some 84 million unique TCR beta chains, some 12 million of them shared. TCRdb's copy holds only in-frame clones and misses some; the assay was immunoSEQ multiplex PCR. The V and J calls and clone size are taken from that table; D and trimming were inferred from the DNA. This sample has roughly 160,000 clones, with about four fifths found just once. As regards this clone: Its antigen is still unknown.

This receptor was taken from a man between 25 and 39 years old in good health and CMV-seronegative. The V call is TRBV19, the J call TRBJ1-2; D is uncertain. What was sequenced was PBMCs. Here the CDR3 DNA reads TGTGCCAGTAGTACGGGGAGGACGGATAACTATGGCTACACCTTC. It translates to CASSTGRTDNYGYTF. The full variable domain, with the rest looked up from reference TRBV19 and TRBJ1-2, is DGGITQSPKYLFRKEGQNVTLSCEQNLNHDAMYWYRQDPGQGLRLIYYSQIVNDFQKGDIAEGYSVSREKKESFPLTVTSAQKNPTAFYLCASSTGRTDNYGYTFGSGTRLTVV.